Below are 2 T cell receptor beta chains sequenced from a single sample in a study of blood T cell repertoires in COVID-19. Assay used: immunoSEQ multiplex PCR; TCRdb lists only in-frame clones, some missing. Of approximately 89,000 clones listed, approximately 92% are singletons. The sequenced sample was peripheral blood. The receptors shown here come from a woman aged 60-70 years with active COVID-19.

This chain joins TRBV15 and TRBJ1-4; 7 positions agree with TRBD1. CDR3 length equals 15 residues. Trimming cost V 1 base and J 7 bases; bases outside gene matches: 6. Per the germline V gene, CDR1 is LNHNV and CDR2 is YYDKDF (reference sequence). This CDR3 reads CATSRAGAGGEKLFF. The CDR3 bases are TGTGCCACCAGCAGAGCAGGGGCAGGGGGTGAAAAACTGTTTTTT.

The chain joins TRBV5-1 to TRBJ1-2, with TRBD1 as a possible D gene (6 bases). The V end lost 4 bases, the J end lost 4 bases, and 17 bases lay between the germline ends. Germline-derived CDR1 and CDR2 are SGHRS and YFSETQ. This CDR3 has 15 amino acids. The CDR3 loop is CASSPRGGPSYGYTF. The DNA of the CDR3 is TGCGCCAGCAGCCCGAGGGGGGGACCAAGCTATGGCTACACCTTC.